The entry below gives a single T cell receptor beta chain sequence along with its context. The data are from a study of blood T cell repertoires in COVID-19. The wider study: Both acute and convalescent COVID-19 samples were obtained from the United States, Italy and Spain. Nucleic acid was either cDNA or gDNA, and it came from T cells, B-cell-depleted T cells, or PBMCs.

As handled by the study authors: Amplified reference gene primers provided the basis for estimating nucleated cell counts. Assay used: immunoSEQ multiplex PCR; TCRdb lists only in-frame clones, some missing. V, J and clone size were drawn from that table, and D and trimming were deduced from the DNA. The data contain 120,000 to 150,000 clones, about 89% of them singletons. The sample taken for sequencing was peripheral blood. This clonotype was obtained from an elderly man with acute or convalescent COVID-19.

The CDR3 loop reads CSGRQAGEQYF. The DNA for the CDR3 is TGCAGCGGAAGACAGGCCGGAGAGCAGTACTTC. V is TRBV29-1 and J is TRBJ2-7, with TRBD1 as a possible D gene (6 bases). The CDR3 loop spans 11 amino acids. The V end lost 7 bases, the J end lost 7 bases, and 14 bases lay between the germline ends. From germline, CDR1 is SQVTM and CDR2 ANQGSEA.